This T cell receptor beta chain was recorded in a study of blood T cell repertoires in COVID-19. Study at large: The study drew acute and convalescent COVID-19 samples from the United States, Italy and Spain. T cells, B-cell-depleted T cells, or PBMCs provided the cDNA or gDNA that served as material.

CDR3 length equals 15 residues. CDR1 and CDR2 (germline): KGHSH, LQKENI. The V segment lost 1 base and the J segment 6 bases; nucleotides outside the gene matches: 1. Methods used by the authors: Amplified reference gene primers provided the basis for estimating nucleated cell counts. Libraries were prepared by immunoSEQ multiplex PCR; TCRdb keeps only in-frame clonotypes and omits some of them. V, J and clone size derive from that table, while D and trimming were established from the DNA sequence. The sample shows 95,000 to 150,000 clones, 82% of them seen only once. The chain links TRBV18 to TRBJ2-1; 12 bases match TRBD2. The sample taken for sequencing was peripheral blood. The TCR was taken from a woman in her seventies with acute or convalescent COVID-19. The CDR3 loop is CASSPLLAGGNEQFF. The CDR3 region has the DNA TGTGCCAGCTCACCACTACTAGCGGGGGGCAATGAGCAGTTCTTC.